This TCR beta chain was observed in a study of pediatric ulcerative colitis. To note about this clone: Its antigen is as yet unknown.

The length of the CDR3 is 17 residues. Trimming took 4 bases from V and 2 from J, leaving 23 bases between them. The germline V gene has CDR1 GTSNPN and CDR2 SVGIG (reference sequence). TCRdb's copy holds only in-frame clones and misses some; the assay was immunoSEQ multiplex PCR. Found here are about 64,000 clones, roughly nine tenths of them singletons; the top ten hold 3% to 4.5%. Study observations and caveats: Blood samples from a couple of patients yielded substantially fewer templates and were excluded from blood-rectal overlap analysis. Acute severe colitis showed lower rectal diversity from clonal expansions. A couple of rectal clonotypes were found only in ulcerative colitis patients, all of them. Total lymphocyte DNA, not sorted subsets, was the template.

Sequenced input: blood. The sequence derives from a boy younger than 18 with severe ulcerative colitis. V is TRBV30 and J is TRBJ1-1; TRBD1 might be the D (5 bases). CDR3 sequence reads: CAWTTPGTPKINTEAFF. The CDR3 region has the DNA TGTGCCTGGACTACACCCGGGACTCCTAAGATTAACACTGAAGCTTTCTTT.